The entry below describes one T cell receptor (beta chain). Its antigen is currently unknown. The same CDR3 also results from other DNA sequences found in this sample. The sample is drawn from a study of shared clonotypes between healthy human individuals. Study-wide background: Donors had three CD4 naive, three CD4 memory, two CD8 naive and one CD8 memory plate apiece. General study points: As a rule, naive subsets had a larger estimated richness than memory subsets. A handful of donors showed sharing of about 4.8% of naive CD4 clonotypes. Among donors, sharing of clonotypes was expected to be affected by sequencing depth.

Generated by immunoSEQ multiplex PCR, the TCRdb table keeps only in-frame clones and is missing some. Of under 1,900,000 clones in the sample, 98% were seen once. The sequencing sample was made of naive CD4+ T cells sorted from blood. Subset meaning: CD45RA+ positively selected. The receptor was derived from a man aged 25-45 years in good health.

This CDR3 is CASRAGTGSYEQYF. The CDR3 DNA is TGCGCCAGCAGGGCCGGGACAGGCTCCTACGAGCAGTACTTC. This chain connects TRBV10-1 to TRBJ2-7; TRBD1 matches at 8 bases. The CDR3 has 14 residues. With V trimmed by 6 bases and J by 0 bases, 4 bases remained unmatched. Per the germline V gene, CDR1 is WNHNN and CDR2 is SYGVQD (reference sequence).